The T cell receptor beta chain described here comes from a study of identical twins (dated by TCRdb to the mid-2010s). Looking at the study overall: To test whether fetal clonotypes persist, this study deep-sequenced TCR alpha and beta repertoires from monozygotic twins, from unrelated adults of various ages, and from cord blood. To rule out contamination, replicate twin experiments were performed at different times with different library preparation protocols. Broader findings and caveats from the paper: Conclusions relied on cross-sectional statistical analysis, since the same donors could not be followed over many years. A weaker excess of twin sharing was found in beta out-of-frame sequences because the signal-to-noise ratio was lowered by fewer shared sequences. Compared with coincidental sharing between unrelated individuals, out-of-frame TCR alpha sequences shared between twins showed an excess of sequences with low generation probability. Abundant cord blood beta clonotypes carried fewer insertions; young adult naive repertoires showed a weaker similar trend, while memory repertoires showed none. Invariant T cells such as MAIT and iNKT could partly confound zero-insertion analyses, although diverse VJ usage argued against such confounding for most clonotypes. In monozygotic twins, recombination models systematically underestimated out-of-frame TCR alpha sharing, but the models matched the sharing seen between unrelated individuals.

Every donor was a healthy Caucasian. The twin cohort comprised three pairs of female monozygotic twins, all aged roughly 18 to 30 years. Peripheral blood mononuclear cells were the source from which RNA for the TCR libraries was isolated. With regard to this clonotype: This receptor's antigen is unknown. Base qualities are not provided; no much larger clone lies one nucleotide away.

Compared with germline, V lacks 7 bases and J lacks 6 bases; bases without a gene match: 1. The CDR3 numbers 14 residues from cysteine through phenylalanine. The only DNA kept is the CDR3, 42 bases in frame from the first base. CDR1 MNHNS and CDR2 SASEGT were looked up in the germline V gene. Library preparation used 5' RACE. Reads for this sample came from an Illumina HiSeq 2000. A universal primer binding site was added through template switching, and the final cDNA carried a unique molecular identifier so that TCR cDNA molecules could be counted accurately. Specific primers in the conserved constant-segment region were used to synthesize first-strand cDNA for the TCR alpha and beta chains. Each cDNA library was double barcoded, with a SMART-Mk sample barcode plus Illumina barcodes, to control for contamination. Two successive PCR steps introduced TruSeq adapter sequences along with Illumina sample barcodes. Sequencing of the TCR alpha and beta cDNA libraries was done on the Illumina HiSeq platform using custom primers. As for the authors' bioinformatics: MiGEC processed the raw reads to extract unique molecular identifiers, while MiXCR was used to determine the CDR3 positions. For each individual, recombination models were inferred using an EM algorithm with the repgenHMM and IGoR tools. Shared clonotype analysis was performed with the tcR package in R, normalizing sharing by the product of cloneset sizes. To study raw recombination free of thymic and clonal selection effects, out-of-frame nonproductive sequences were analyzed. TCRdb reprocessing: public reads trimmed at Q25 with fastp, clones called with MiXCR, in-frame beta chains kept. Here each entry gathers all rows of one CDR3 protein and keeps the most common genes and DNA. The V and J calls were not made by the authors but by TCRdb's processing. Recorded for this sample are about 690,000 distinct CDR3 sequences; 21% of them occurred a single time. The leading ten clones occupy approximately 4.5% of the sample.

These data were likewise used in another study, on T cells expressing NK-cell markers. From the second report: Three sorted T-cell subsets (CD3+CD56+NKG2C+, CD3+CD56+NKG2C- and CD3+CD56-NKG2C+) from fewer than 10 donors had their TCR beta-chain repertoires profiled. Of the eight sequenced donors, seven were found to be HCMV-seropositive and one was found to be HCMV-seronegative. To restrict sorting to alphabetaTCR-expressing T cells, an anti-gammadeltaTCR antibody was added in several experiments. In six donors, the dominant CD3+CD56+NKG2C+ clonotypes were among the top 10 CD8+ clonotypes and accounted for roughly 1.0-7.0% of CD8+ T cells. Those dominant clonotypes were again the most abundant among CD3+CD56-NKG2C+ cells in a handful of donors, at about 25-60.1%. Whether the expanded NKG2C-expressing T cell clones were specific for HCMV antigens was left unclear. Randomly selected healthy volunteers, three men and five women, were used as the eight sequenced donors. HCMV-specific IgG was detected in serum with a commercial ELISA kit to determine HCMV serostatus. For about 6 donors, unsorted PBMC were also used to sequence bulk peripheral blood T-cell repertoires. MIGEC was used to demultiplex reads and group the reads by UMI, and MiTCR was used to assemble and quantify clonotypes. Only TCR cDNA sequences supported by at least two reads were kept to exclude erroneous sequences. The tcR package was used for downstream repertoire analysis, with clonotypes matched between fractions based on CDR3 nucleotide sequence plus V segment. Antigen specificity was annotated against VDJdb with VDJmatch, allowing one amino acid substitution in CDR3.

The sequenced sample was PBMCs. The TCR originated in a woman aged 18-30 years in good health. The sequence is built from TRBV6-1 and TRBJ2-1; 15 of the junction bases match TRBD2. DNA sequence: TGTGCCAGCATGGGACTAGCGGGAGGCAATGAGCAGTTCTTC. The translation is CASMGLAGGNEQFF.